Shown below are 25 T cell receptor beta chains from a single sample sequenced in a study of Tregs in tolerant kidney transplant recipients. These receptors are not linked to any known antigen. Method: immunoSEQ multiplex PCR; TCRdb's copy keeps in-frame clones and lacks some. Here the sample spans roughly 40,000 clones, around 95% being singletons. The sequencing input was Tregs from blood cultured with allogeneic cells. These receptors were taken from a human donor in good health.

The J gene is TRBJ2-1, the V gene TRBV6-5; TRBD2 matches 13 bases. CDR1 MNHEY and CDR2 SVGAGI come from the germline V gene. Trimming removed 0 bases from V and 7 bases from J; junction bases left unmatched: 3. The CDR3 is made up of 16 amino acids. CDR3 residues: CASSYSGLAGVNEQFF. In nucleotides, the CDR3 is TGTGCCAGCAGTTACTCTGGACTAGCGGGGGTAAATGAGCAGTTCTTC.

The J gene is TRBJ1-6, the V gene TRBV7-8; D possibly corresponds to TRBD1 (5 bases). Per germline, CDR1 SGHVS and CDR2 FQNEAQ. Trimming took 1 base from V and 10 from J, leaving 8 bases between them. This CDR3 has 13 amino acids. This CDR3 is CASSLVQGSPLHF. The CDR3 bases are TGTGCCAGCAGCTTAGTTCAGGGCTCACCCCTCCACTTT.

The chain has TRBV27 and TRBJ1-6, with D perhaps matching TRBD1 (5 bases). This CDR3 is built from 20 residues. Trimming stripped 1 base from V and 5 bases from J, with 24 bases between. Germline assignment: CDR1 MNHEY and CDR2 SMNVEV (reference sequence). The CDR3 DNA follows: TGTGCCAGCAGTTTATTGCCCCCTTTGGGGGGGTCCGGGAATAATTCACCCCTCCACTTT. It codes for CASSLLPPLGGSGNNSPLHF.

V usage is TRBV5-6 and J usage is TRBJ2-5; 7 positions agree with TRBD2. CDR3 length: 15 residues. CDR1 is SGHDT, CDR2 YYEEEE, per germline. The trim removed 3 bases at V and 4 bases at J, leaving 9 bases unmatched. CDR3 loop: CASSSRMGEGETQYF. The DNA of the CDR3 is TGTGCCAGCAGCTCCCGGATGGGGGAGGGAGAGACCCAGTACTTC.

This clone was picked up one time. The chain is built from TRBV11-2 and TRBJ2-3; 11 bases map to TRBD2. This CDR3 has 14 amino acids. After removal of 5 bases from V and 4 bases from J, the junction contained 2 bases not matched to a gene. From germline, CDR1 is SGHAT and CDR2 FQNNGV. The CDR3 protein is CASSVAGGPDTQYF. In DNA form, the CDR3 reads TGTGCCAGCAGCGTAGCGGGAGGGCCAGATACGCAGTATTTT.

The chain is built from TRBV7-9 and TRBJ1-1; 8 bases line up with TRBD1. The junction had 3 bases not matched to a gene; V was cut back by 5 bases and J by 10 bases. The CDR3 extends over 11 amino acids. Germline CDR1 and CDR2: SEHNR and FQNEAQ (reference sequence). For the CDR3, the DNA is TGTGCCAGCAGCCGTGGACAGGGAGCTTTCTTT. It is translated as CASSRGQGAFF.

In nucleotides, the CDR3 is TGTGCCAGCGAGAGGGGTACCGGGGAGCTGTTTTTT. Translation gives CASERGTGELFF. V usage is TRBV6-1 and J usage is TRBJ2-2; D is possibly TRBD1 or TRBD2 (5 bases each). The ends were cut back, 8 bases at V and 5 bases at J, with 9 bases in the middle. The CDR3 consists of 12 residues. Germline-derived CDR1 and CDR2 are MNHNS and SASEGT.

The chain joins TRBV20-1 to TRBJ1-1; D gene uncertain. Trimming removed 3 bases from V and 4 bases from J, with 6 bases in between. The V gene's germline CDR1 is DFQATT and CDR2 SNEGSKA (reference sequence). The CDR3 spans 11 residues. The CDR3 DNA is TGCAGTGCTAGCCGCATCACTGAAGCTTTCTTT. This sequence encodes CSASRITEAFF.

The rearrangement joins TRBV19 to TRBJ1-5, with 11 bases that match TRBD1. The CDR3 totals 14 residues. CDR1 LNHDA and CDR2 SQIVND come from the germline V gene (reference sequence). Trimming removed 8 bases from V and 6 bases from J; junction bases left unmatched: 6. CDR3 sequence: CASWTGGRSQPQHF. CDR3 nucleotides: TGTGCCAGTTGGACAGGGGGCAGGAGTCAGCCCCAGCATTTT.

The V gene is TRBV7-9, the J gene TRBJ1-3; unclear D gene. The germline V gene has CDR1 SEHNR and CDR2 FQNEAQ (reference sequence). This CDR3 is built from 15 residues. V was trimmed by 3 bases and J by 2 bases, leaving 11 bases between them. The CDR3 sequence: CASSLVLPPGNTIYF. The CDR3 DNA reads as TGTGCCAGCAGCTTGGTGCTGCCTCCTGGAAACACCATATATTTT.

The chain employs TRBV10-1 and TRBJ1-2; no clear D gene. The CDR3 has 13 amino acids. The V and J ends lost 5 bases and 8 bases respectively, with 15 bases between them. CDR1 WNHNN and CDR2 SYGVQD come from the germline V gene (reference sequence). The CDR3 protein is CASSYGSRGGYTF. Here the CDR3 DNA reads TGCGCCAGCAGTTACGGGTCTCGAGGGGGCTACACCTTC.

This rearrangement joins TRBV7-8 to TRBJ1-5; D unresolved. Per the germline V gene, CDR1 is SGHVS and CDR2 is FQNEAQ. Between the trimmed V and J ends, which lost 1 base and 3 bases, there was a span of 4 bases. CDR3 length: 13 residues. Written as DNA, the CDR3 is TGTGCCAGCAGCTTAGAACCCAATCAGCCCCAGCATTTT. Protein: CASSLEPNQPQHF.

J is TRBJ2-1 and V is TRBV7-8; the D gene is possibly TRBD2 (5 bases). CDR1 and CDR2 from the germline V gene are SGHVS and FQNEAQ. The CDR3 loop spans 13 amino acids. V dropped 2 bases and J dropped 6 bases, with 8 bases sitting between them. The CDR3 loop is CASSLSRVNEQFF. CDR3 nucleotides: TGTGCCAGCAGCTTATCGAGGGTCAATGAGCAGTTCTTC.

The chain uses TRBV10-2 and TRBJ2-3, with 9 positions matching TRBD1. V gave up 4 bases and J gave up 6 bases; unmatched junction bases: 2. The germline V gene has CDR1 WSHSY and CDR2 SAAADI. The CDR3 extends over 13 amino acids. Here the CDR3 reads CASSVQGADTQYF. CDR3 bases: TGCGCCAGCAGTGTACAGGGGGCCGATACGCAGTATTTT.

J is TRBJ2-3 and V is TRBV11-2; 13 bases fit TRBD2. Germline CDR1 SGHAT, CDR2 FQNNGV. The CDR3 is made up of 19 amino acids. Trimming removed 1 base from V and 1 base from J; junction bases left unmatched: 8. This CDR3 reads CASSLGTSGGRLRTDTQYF. The CDR3 DNA follows: TGTGCCAGCAGCTTAGGGACTAGCGGGGGACGTCTCCGCACAGATACGCAGTATTTT. Full variable domain (rest looked up from reference TRBV11-2 and TRBJ2-3): EAGVAQSPRYKIIEKRQSVAFWCNPISGHATLYWYQQILGQGPKLLIQFQNNGVVDDSQLPKDRFSAERLKGVDSTLKIQPAKLEDSAVYLCASSLGTSGGRLRTDTQYFGPGTRLTVL.

The chain joins TRBV11-1 to TRBJ1-4; the D is unclear. Trimming left V 5 bases short and J 8 bases short, with 12 bases between. Germline lookup yields CDR1 SGHAT and CDR2 FQDESV (reference sequence). The CDR3 runs 13 residues. The CDR3 DNA reads TGTGCCAGCAGCGCAGGCCCCTACGAAAAACTGTTTTTT. This translates into CASSAGPYEKLFF.

V and J are TRBV19 and TRBJ2-7; 9 bases are a match to TRBD2. The V gene end was trimmed by 0 bases and the J gene end by 3 bases; junction bases not matched to a gene: 9. The CDR3 sequence is 17 residues long. CDR1 and CDR2 from the germline V gene are LNHDA and SQIVND (reference sequence). CDR3 region: CASSIDLRLAGNYEQYF. The CDR3 region has the DNA TGTGCCAGTAGTATAGATCTCAGGCTAGCGGGGAACTACGAGCAGTACTTC.

This clone was counted between two and nine times. The chain combines TRBV5-1 with TRBJ1-2; D ambiguous. CDR1 and CDR2 from the germline V gene are SGHRS and YFSETQ. V dropped 1 base and J dropped 6 bases, with 7 bases sitting between them. CDR3 length: 12 residues. CDR3 in amino acids: CASSLNGNGYTF. DNA of the CDR3: TGCGCCAGCAGCTTGAATGGGAATGGCTACACCTTC.

The chain uses TRBV7-9 and TRBJ2-3, with TRBD2 matching 10 bases. The CDR3 runs 17 residues. Germline-derived CDR1 and CDR2 are SEHNR and FQNEAQ (reference sequence). Germline trimming cut 1 base from V and 3 bases from J; bases unmatched to any gene: 7. In DNA, the CDR3 is TGTGCCAGCAGCTTAGTCCCCCTAGCGGGAGTTACAGATACGCAGTATTTT. It specifies CASSLVPLAGVTDTQYF. The full variable domain, with the rest looked up from reference TRBV7-9 and TRBJ2-3, is DTGVSQNPRHKITKRGQNVTFRCDPISEHNRLYWYRQTLGQGPEFLTYFQNEAQLEKSRLLSDRFSAERPKGSFSTLEIQRTEQGDSAMYLCASSLVPLAGVTDTQYFGPGTRLTVL.

This chain links TRBV7-8 with TRBJ1-1, with 11 bases identical to TRBD1. Germline-derived CDR1 and CDR2 are SGHVS and FQNEAQ. The CDR3 runs 13 residues. Trimming cost V 5 bases and J 9 bases; bases outside gene matches: 5. CDR3 region: CASSRDRGLQAFF. The CDR3 DNA is TGTGCCAGCAGCCGGGACAGGGGGTTACAAGCTTTCTTT. The full variable domain, its missing parts supplied by reference TRBV7-8 and TRBJ1-1, is GAGVSQSPRYKVAKRGQDVALRCDPISGHVSLFWYQQALGQGPEFLTYFQNEAQLDKSGLPSDRFFAERPEGSVSTLKIQRTQQEDSAVYLCASSRDRGLQAFFGQGTRLTVV.

The sample holds one count of this clone. The rearrangement joins TRBV11-2 to TRBJ2-1; TRBD1 might be the D (6 bases). Germline CDR1 is SGHAT and CDR2 is FQNNGV. CDR3 size: 14 residues. Trimming removed 5 bases from V and 5 bases from J, with 13 bases in between. The DNA of the CDR3 is TGTGCCAGCAGCCAACAGGGAATTAACAATGAGCAGTTCTTC. Translated: CASSQQGINNEQFF.

This sequence joins TRBV7-9 and TRBJ1-1, with D uncertain. Between the trimmed V and J ends, which lost 1 base and 1 base, there was a span of 7 bases. The CDR3 loop spans 14 amino acids. CDR1 is SEHNR, CDR2 FQNEAQ, per germline (reference sequence). The DNA for the CDR3 is TGTGCCAGCAGCTTAGGGCCAGGGAACACTGAAGCTTTCTTT. Protein: CASSLGPGNTEAFF.

In DNA, the CDR3 is TGTGCCAGCAGCTTATTAGCGGGAGTAGAGACCCAGTACTTC. It encodes CASSLLAGVETQYF. The V gene is TRBV7-9, the J gene TRBJ2-5, with TRBD2 matching 9 bases. The CDR3 extends over 14 amino acids. V dropped 2 bases and J dropped 4; count of bases not matched to a gene: 2. The germline V gene has CDR1 SEHNR and CDR2 FQNEAQ (reference sequence).

J is TRBJ1-5 and V is TRBV27, with a weak D call TRBD1 (6 bases). CDR1 and CDR2 (germline): MNHEY, SMNVEV (reference sequence). With 3 bases removed from V and 4 bases from J, the gap between germline ends came to 10 bases. The CDR3 runs to 14 residues. CDR3: CASSFWGPNQPQHF. The CDR3, as DNA: TGTGCCAGCAGTTTCTGGGGGCCTAATCAGCCCCAGCATTTT.

CDR3 nucleotides: TGTGCCAGCAGTGAAATGGATATTTCCTATGGCTACACCTTC. It specifies CASSEMDISYGYTF. The genes are TRBV6-1 and TRBJ1-2; D remains ambiguous. Trimming took 2 bases from V and 4 from J, leaving 11 bases between them. Per germline, CDR1 MNHNS and CDR2 SASEGT. The CDR3 spans 14 residues.